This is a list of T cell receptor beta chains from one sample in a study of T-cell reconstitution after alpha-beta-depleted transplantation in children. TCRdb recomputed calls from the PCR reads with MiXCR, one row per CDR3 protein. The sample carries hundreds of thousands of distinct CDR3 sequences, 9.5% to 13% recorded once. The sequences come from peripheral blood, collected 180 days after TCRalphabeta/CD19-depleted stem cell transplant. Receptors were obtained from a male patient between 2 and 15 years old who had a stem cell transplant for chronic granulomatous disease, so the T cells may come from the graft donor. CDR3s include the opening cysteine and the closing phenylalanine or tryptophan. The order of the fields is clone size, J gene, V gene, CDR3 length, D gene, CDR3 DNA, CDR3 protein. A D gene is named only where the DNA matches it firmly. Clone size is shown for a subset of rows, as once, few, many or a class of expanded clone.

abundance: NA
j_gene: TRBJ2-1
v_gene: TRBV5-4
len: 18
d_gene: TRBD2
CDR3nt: TGTGCCAGCAGCGCTAAACTAGCGGGAGTGACGGGTGTCAATGAGCAGTTCTTC
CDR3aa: CASSAKLAGVTGVNEQFF

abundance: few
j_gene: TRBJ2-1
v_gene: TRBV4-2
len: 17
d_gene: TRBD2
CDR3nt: TGTGCCAGCAGCCAAGGACCGACTAGCGGGGTCTACAATGAGCAGTTCTTC
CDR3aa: CASSQGPTSGVYNEQFF

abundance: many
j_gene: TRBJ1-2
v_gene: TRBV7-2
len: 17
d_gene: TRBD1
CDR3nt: TGTGCCAGCAGCCTACTACAGGGGGCCGGTGCCCCTTATGGCTACACCTTC
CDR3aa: CASSLLQGAGAPYGYTF

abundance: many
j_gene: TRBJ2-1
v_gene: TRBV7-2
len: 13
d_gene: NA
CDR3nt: TGTGCCAGCAGCTTAGTTTGGGTGGATGAGCAGTTCTTC
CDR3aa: CASSLVWVDEQFF

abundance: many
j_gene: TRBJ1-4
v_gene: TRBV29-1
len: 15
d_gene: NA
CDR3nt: TGCAGCGTCCGCCCCAGGGACGGAGCAAATGAAAAACTGTTTTTT
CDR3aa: CSVRPRDGANEKLFF

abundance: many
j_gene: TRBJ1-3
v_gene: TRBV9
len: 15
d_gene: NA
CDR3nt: TGTGCCAGCAGCTCGGGGCCTGGGGCTGGAAACACCATATATTTT
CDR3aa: CASSSGPGAGNTIYF

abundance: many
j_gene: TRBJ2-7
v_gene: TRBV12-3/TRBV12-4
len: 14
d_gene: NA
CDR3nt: TGTGCCAGCAGTCCTCAGCGCGGGCCCTACGAGCAGTACTTC
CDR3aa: CASSPQRGPYEQYF

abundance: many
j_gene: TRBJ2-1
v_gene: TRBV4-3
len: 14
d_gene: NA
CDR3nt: TGCGCCAGCAGCCAAGTTAATGGAGAAAATGAGCAGTTCTTC
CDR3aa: CASSQVNGENEQFF

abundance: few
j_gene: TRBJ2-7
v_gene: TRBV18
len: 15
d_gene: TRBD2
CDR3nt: TGTGCCAGCAGATTAGCGGGGGGCATCTCCTACGAGCAGTACTTC
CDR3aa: CASRLAGGISYEQYF

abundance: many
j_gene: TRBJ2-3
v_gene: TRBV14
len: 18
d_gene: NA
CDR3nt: TGTGCCAGCAGCCAAGATACGCTGGCGATGGGGCGCACAGATACGCAGTATTTT
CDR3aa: CASSQDTLAMGRTDTQYF

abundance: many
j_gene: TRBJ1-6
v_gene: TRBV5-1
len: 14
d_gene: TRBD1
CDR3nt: TGCGCCAGCAGCCTTGGACAGGGGGATTCACCCCTCCACTTT
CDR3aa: CASSLGQGDSPLHF

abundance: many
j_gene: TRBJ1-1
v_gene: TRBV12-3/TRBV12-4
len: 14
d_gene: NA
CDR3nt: TGTGCCAGCAGGGCACAGGTACACACAACTGAAGCTTTCTTT
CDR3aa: CASRAQVHTTEAFF

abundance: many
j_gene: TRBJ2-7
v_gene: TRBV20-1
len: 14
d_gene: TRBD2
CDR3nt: TGCAGTGCCCGTAGCGGGATGGCCCCCTACGAGCAGTACTTC
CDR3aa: CSARSGMAPYEQYF

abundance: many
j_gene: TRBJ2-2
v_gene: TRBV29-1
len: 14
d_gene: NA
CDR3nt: TGCAGCGTTGATGTGGGGGTTGGCACCGGGGAGCTGTTTTTT
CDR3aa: CSVDVGVGTGELFF

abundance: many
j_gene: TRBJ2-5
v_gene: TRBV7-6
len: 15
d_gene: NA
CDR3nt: TGTGCCAGCAGCTGGAGCGGAGCTGCCCAAGAGACCCAGTACTTC
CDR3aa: CASSWSGAAQETQYF

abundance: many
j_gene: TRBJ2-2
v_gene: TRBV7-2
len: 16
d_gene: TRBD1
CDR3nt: TGTGCCAGCAGCTTCGGACAGGGTACGAACACCGGGGAGCTGTTTTTT
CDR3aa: CASSFGQGTNTGELFF

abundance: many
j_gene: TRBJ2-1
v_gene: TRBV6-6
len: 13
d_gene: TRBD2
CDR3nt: TGTGCCAGCAGTTCCAAGGGAGCGGGGGAGCAGTTCTTC
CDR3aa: CASSSKGAGEQFF

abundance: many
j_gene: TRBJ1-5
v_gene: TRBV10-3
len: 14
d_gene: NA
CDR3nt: TGTGCCATCAGTTACAAGTATAGCAATCAGCCCCAGCATTTT
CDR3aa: CAISYKYSNQPQHF

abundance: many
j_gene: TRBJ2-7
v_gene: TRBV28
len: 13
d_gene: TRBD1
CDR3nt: TGTGCCAGCAGTACAGGGGGCAGAAACGAGCAGTACTTC
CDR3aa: CASSTGGRNEQYF

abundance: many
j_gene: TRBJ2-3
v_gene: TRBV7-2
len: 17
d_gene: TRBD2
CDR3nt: TGTGCCAGCAGCTTAAAACCCACTAGCGGGAGGTCAGATACGCAGTATTTT
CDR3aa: CASSLKPTSGRSDTQYF

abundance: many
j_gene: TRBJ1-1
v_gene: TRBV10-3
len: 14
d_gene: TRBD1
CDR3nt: TGTGCCATCAGCGGACAGGGGCCGAACACTGAAGCTTTCTTT
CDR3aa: CAISGQGPNTEAFF

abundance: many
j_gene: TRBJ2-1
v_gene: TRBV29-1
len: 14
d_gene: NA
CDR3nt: TGCAGCGTTGATTCGGGGGGCTCCATTATTGAGCAGTTCTTC
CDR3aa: CSVDSGGSIIEQFF

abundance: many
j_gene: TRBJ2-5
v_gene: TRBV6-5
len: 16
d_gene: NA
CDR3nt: TGTGCCAGCAGTTACGGGGCAGGGACTTTCCAAGAGACCCAGTACTTC
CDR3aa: CASSYGAGTFQETQYF

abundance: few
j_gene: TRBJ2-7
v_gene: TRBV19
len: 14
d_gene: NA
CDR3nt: TGTGCCAGTAGTCTTTTTCTAGGAGCCCACGAGCAGTACTTC
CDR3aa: CASSLFLGAHEQYF

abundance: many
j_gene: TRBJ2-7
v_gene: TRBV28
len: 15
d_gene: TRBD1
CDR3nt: TGTGCCAGCAGTTCTGCCGGGACAGGGTCCTACGAGCAGTACTTC
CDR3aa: CASSSAGTGSYEQYF

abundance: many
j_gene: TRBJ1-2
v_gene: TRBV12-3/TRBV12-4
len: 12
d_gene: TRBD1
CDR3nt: TGTGCCAGCAGTTTAAGGGGGCGTGGCTACACCTTC
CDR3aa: CASSLRGRGYTF

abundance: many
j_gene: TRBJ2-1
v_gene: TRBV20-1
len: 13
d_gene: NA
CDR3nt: TGCAGTGCTAGTAGGGTGGTGTTTCATGAGCAGTTCTTC
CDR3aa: CSASRVVFHEQFF

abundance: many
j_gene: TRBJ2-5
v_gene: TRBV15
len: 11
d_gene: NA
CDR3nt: TGTGCCACCAGCAGTTTAGAGACCCAGTACTTC
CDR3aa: CATSSLETQYF

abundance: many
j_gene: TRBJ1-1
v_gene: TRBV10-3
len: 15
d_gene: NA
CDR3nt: TGTGCCATCTTACGGGTCCTGGGGGCGAACACTGAAGCTTTCTTT
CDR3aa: CAILRVLGANTEAFF

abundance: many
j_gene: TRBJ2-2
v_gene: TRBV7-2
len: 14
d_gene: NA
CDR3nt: TGTGCCAGCAGCTTATTCGGCGAGGGCGGGGAGCTGTTTTTT
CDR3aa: CASSLFGEGGELFF

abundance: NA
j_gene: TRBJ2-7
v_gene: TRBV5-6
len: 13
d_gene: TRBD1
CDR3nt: TGTGCCAGCAGCCTGACAGGGGGCGCAAAGCAGTACTTC
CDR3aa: CASSLTGGAKQYF

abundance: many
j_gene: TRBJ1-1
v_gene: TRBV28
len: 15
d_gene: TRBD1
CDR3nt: TGTGCCAGCAGTTCGGGCAGGGGGAAGAACACTGAAGCTTTCTTT
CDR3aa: CASSSGRGKNTEAFF

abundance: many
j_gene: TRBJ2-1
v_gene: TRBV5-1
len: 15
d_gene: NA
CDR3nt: TGCGCCAGCAGCTTGGCACAAAACTCCTACAATGAGCAGTTCTTC
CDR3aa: CASSLAQNSYNEQFF

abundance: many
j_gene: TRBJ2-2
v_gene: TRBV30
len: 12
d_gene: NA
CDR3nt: TGTGCCTGGAGTGTAGGAGCCGGGGAGCTGTTTTTT
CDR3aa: CAWSVGAGELFF

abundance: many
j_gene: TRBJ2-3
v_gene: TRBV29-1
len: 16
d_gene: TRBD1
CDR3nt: TGCAGCGTTGGGGGTCGCCAGGGGGCTTTAACAGATACGCAGTATTTT
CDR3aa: CSVGGRQGALTDTQYF

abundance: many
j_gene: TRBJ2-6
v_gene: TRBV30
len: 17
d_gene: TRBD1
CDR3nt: TGTGCCTGGAGTTCATACAGGGGGCGATCCGGGGCCAACGTCCTGACTTTC
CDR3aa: CAWSSYRGRSGANVLTF

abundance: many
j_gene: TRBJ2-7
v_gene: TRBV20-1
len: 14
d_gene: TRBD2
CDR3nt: TGCAGTGCTGTAGCTCGGGGGGGCTCCTACGAGCAGTACTTC
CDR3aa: CSAVARGGSYEQYF

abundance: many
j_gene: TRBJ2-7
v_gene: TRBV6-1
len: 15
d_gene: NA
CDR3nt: TGTGCCAGCACCGTACAGGGTGGGAAAGGCTACGAGCAGTACTTC
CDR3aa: CASTVQGGKGYEQYF

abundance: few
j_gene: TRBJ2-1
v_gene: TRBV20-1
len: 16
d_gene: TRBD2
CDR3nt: TGCAGTGCTAGACCTCCGACTAGCGGATCCTACAATGAGCAGTTCTTC
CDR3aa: CSARPPTSGSYNEQFF

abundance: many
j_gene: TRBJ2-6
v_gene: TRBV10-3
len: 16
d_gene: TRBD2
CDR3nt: TGTGCCTCGCGGGGGGGTTTGGAGTCTGGGGCCAACGTCCTGACTTTC
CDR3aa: CASRGGLESGANVLTF

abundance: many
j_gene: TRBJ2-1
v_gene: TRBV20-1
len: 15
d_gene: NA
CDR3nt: TGCAGTGCTGACTCCGATGTACGGAGCTACAATGAGCAGTTCTTC
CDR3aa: CSADSDVRSYNEQFF

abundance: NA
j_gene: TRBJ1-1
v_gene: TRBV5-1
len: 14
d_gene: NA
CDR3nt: TGCGCCAACAGCTTCAGGGGTTTGAACACTGAAGCTTTCTTT
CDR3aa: CANSFRGLNTEAFF

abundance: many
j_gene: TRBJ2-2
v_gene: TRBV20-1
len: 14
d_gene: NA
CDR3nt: TGCAGTGCTAGTTCGGGCAGGCCCACCGGGGAGCTGTTTTTT
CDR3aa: CSASSGRPTGELFF

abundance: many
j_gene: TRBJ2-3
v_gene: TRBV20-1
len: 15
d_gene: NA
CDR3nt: TGCAGTGCTAGAGATCGGGGCGGGGTGACAGATACGCAGTATTTT
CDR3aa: CSARDRGGVTDTQYF

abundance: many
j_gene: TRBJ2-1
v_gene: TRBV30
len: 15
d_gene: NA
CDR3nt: TGTGCCTGGAGTGATATAAAGGCAGATTACAATGAGCAGTTCTTC
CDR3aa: CAWSDIKADYNEQFF

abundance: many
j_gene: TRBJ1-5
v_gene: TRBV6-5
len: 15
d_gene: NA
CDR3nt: TGTGCCAGCAGTTACTCGTACAGGGACAATCAGCCCCAGCATTTT
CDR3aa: CASSYSYRDNQPQHF

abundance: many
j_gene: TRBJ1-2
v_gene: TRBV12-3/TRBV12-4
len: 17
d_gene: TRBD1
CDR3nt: TGTGCCAGCAGTCTCCTTCGGGGACAGGGGATAAACTATGGCTACACCTTC
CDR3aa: CASSLLRGQGINYGYTF

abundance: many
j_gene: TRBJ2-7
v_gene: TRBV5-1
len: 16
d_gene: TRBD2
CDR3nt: TGCGCCAGCAGCTTGGCCCCCGGGCGGGAGGGGTACGAGCAGTACTTC
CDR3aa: CASSLAPGREGYEQYF

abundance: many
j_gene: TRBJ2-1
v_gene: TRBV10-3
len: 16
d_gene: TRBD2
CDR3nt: TGTGCCATCAGTGAGCCCAAATGGCGCGGGAGGGATGAGCAGTTCTTC
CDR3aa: CAISEPKWRGRDEQFF

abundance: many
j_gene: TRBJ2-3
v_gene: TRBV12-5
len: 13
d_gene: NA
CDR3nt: TGTGCTAGCTCGACCACGCAAGCAGATACGCAGTATTTT
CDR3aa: CASSTTQADTQYF

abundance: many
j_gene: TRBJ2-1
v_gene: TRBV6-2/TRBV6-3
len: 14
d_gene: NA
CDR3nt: TGTGCCAGCAGTTACGAGGCAGAGTACAATGAGCAGTTCTTC
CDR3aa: CASSYEAEYNEQFF

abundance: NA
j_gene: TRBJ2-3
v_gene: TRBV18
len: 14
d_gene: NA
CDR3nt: TGTGCCAGCTCACGCCACGGGAGCACAGATACGCAGTATTTT
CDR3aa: CASSRHGSTDTQYF

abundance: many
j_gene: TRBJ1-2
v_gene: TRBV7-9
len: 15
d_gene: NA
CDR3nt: TGTGCCAGCAGCTCAACAGAGGGGGTCAACTATGGCTACACCTTC
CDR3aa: CASSSTEGVNYGYTF

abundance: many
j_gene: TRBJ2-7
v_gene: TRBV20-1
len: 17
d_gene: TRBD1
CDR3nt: TGCAGTGCTAGAGACTCCTTGGGACAGGGAGGGGGCCACGAGCAGTACTTC
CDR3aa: CSARDSLGQGGGHEQYF

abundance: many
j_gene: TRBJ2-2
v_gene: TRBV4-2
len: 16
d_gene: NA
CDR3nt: TGTGCCAGCAGCTATCGTGGGGGAGCGGACACCGGGGAGCTGTTTTTT
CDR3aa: CASSYRGGADTGELFF

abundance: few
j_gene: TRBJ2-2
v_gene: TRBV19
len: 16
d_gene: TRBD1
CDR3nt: TGTGCCAGTAATCTCCAGGGGGCCCTTGTTAGAGGGGAGCTGTTTTTT
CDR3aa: CASNLQGALVRGELFF